One and the same sample provided the 6 T cell receptor beta chains below, sequenced in a study of response to subunit inactivated influenza vaccine. TCRdb recomputed calls from the RT-PCR reads with MiXCR, one row per CDR3 protein. The data hold around 520,000 distinct CDR3 sequences, with about 10% observed a single time. The starting material was PBMCs from blood, obtained on the day of vaccination. Receptor source: a man aged 50-59 years who received an inactivated influenza vaccine.

This clonotype has only a few counts. The chain uses TRBV10-3 and TRBJ1-2, with no clear D. The CDR3 runs 14 residues. CDR1 and CDR2 (germline): ENHRY, SYGVKD. The V end was cut by 3 bases, the J end by 8 bases, with 16 bases between. The CDR3 region is CAISDNNSRSGYTF. In nucleotides, the CDR3 is TGTGCCATCAGTGACAACAATTCCCGCTCGGGCTACACCTTC.

This clonotype was counted many times. The chain couples TRBV12-3 or TRBV12-4 to TRBJ2-2; D perhaps matches TRBD2 (6 bases). The length of the CDR3 is 14 residues. The V end lost 6 bases, the J end lost 1 base, and 9 bases lay between the germline ends. Written as DNA, the CDR3 is TGTGCCAGCAGCCGTAGCGGGAACACCGGGGAGCTGTTTTTT. The encoded protein is CASSRSGNTGELFF.

The gene calls are TRBV5-6 and TRBJ2-1; D assignment may be TRBD1 or TRBD2 (7 bases each). Germline-derived CDR1 and CDR2 are SGHDT and YYEEEE. V was trimmed by 7 bases and J by 4 bases, leaving 12 bases between them. This CDR3 has 13 residues. This CDR3 reads CASQGGVYNEQFF. The CDR3 DNA is TGTGCCAGCCAGGGGGGGGTATACAATGAGCAGTTCTTC.

This chain connects TRBV14 to TRBJ2-7; 8 bases map to TRBD1. V lost 0 bases and J lost 7; bases outside the gene matches: 5. This CDR3 has 14 residues. Germline assignment: CDR1 SGHDN and CDR2 FVKESK. CDR3 DNA: TGTGCCAGCAGCCAAGAACAGACAGGGGTAGAGCAGTACTTC. This gives the protein CASSQEQTGVEQYF.

This clonotype appeared many times. V usage is TRBV29-1 and J usage is TRBJ1-1, with D perhaps TRBD1 (5 bases). V shed 6 bases and J shed 1 base, with 12 bases lying between them. The CDR3 loop spans 13 amino acids. Germline V lookup: CDR1 SQVTM, CDR2 ANQGSEA. CDR3 sequence: CSVPSRGNTEAFF. Written as DNA, the CDR3 is TGCAGCGTCCCTTCGAGGGGGAACACTGAAGCTTTCTTT.

The chain uses TRBV20-1 and TRBJ2-7, with 8 nucleotides matching TRBD2. The germline V gene encodes CDR1 DFQATT and CDR2 SNEGSKA (reference sequence). The CDR3 sequence is 15 residues long. Trimming took 3 bases from V and 1 from J; bases not matched to a gene: 8. CDR3 nucleotides: TGCAGTGCTAGTAAAGCGACTAGCGTTTCCTACGAGCAGTACTTC. Protein: CSASKATSVSYEQYF.